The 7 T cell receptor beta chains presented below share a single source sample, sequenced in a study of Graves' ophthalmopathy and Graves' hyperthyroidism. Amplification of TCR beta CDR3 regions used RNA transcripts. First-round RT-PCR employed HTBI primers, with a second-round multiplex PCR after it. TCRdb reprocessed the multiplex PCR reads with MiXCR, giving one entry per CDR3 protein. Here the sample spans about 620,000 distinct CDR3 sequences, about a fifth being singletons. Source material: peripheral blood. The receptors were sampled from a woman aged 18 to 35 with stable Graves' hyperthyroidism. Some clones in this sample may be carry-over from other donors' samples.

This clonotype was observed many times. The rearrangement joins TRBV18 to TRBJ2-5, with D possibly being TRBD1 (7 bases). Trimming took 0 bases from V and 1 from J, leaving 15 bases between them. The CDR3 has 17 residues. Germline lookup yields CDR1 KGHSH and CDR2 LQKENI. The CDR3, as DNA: TGTGCCAGCTCACCACCGGGGGGAAGGGACAGCCAAGAGACCCAGTACTTC. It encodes CASSPPGGRDSQETQYF.

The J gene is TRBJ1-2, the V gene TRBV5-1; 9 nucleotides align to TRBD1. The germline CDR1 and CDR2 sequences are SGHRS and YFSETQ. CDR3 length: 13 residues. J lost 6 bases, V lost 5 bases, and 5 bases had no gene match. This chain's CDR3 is CASRWDRDDGYTF. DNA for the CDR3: TGCGCCAGCAGATGGGACAGGGACGATGGCTACACCTTC.

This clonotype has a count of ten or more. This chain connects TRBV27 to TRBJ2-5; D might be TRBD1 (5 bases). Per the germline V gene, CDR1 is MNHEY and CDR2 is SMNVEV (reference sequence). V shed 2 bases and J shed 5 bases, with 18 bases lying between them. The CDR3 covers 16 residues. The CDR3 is CASSLQDGRYRETQYF. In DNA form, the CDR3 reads TGTGCCAGCAGTTTACAGGACGGCCGCTACAGGGAGACCCAGTACTTC.

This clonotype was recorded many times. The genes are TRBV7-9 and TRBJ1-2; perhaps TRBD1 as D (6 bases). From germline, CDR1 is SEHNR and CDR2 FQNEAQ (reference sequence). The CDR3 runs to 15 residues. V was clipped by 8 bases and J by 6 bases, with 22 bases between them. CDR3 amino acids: CASGDDEDRIDGYTF. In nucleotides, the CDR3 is TGTGCCAGCGGCGATGACGAGGACAGAATTGATGGCTACACCTTC.

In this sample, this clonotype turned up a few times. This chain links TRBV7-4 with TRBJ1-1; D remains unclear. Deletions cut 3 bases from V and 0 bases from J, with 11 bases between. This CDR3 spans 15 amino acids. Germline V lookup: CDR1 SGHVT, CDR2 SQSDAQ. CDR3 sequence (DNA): TGTGCCAGCAGCTTCGTGGGTTTTATGAACACTGAAGCTTTCTTT. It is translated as CASSFVGFMNTEAFF.

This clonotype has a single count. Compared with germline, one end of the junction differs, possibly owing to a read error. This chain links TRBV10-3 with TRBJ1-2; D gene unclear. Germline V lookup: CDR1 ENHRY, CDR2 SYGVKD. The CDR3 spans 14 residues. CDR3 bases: TGTGCCATCAGTGAACGACTGGACTCCTATGGTTACACCTTC. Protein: CAISERLDSYGYTF.

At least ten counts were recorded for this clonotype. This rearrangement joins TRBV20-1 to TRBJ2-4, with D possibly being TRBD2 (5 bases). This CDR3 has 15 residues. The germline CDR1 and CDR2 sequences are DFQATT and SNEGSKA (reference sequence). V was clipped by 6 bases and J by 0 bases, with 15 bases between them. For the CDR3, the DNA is TGCAGTGCCCCAAGCGGTGGCTTAGCCAAAAACATTCAGTACTTC. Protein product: CSAPSGGLAKNIQYF.